Each of the 2 T cell receptor beta chains below was sequenced from the same sample in a study of T cell responses to AZD1222 COVID-19 vaccine. Only in-frame clones appear in the TCRdb table, and some are missing; sequencing was by immunoSEQ multiplex PCR. Of 75,000 to 90,000 clones in the sample, around 73% were seen once. Source: peripheral blood, taken on day 0 of AZD1222 vaccination. These receptors were obtained from an adult in good health.

The rearrangement uses TRBV19 and TRBJ2-3, with D tentatively TRBD2 (6 bases). The CDR3 contains 15 residues. The germline V gene encodes CDR1 LNHDA and CDR2 SQIVND (reference sequence). V lost 2 bases, J lost 5 bases, and 14 bases lay in between. DNA for the CDR3: TGTGCCAGTAGTATAAGACCGGGAGCCGGAGATACGCAGTATTTT. Amino acids: CASSIRPGAGDTQYF.

The rearrangement joins TRBV28 to TRBJ1-2, with unresolved D. Germline values: CDR1 MDHEN, CDR2 SYDVKM. The CDR3 runs 14 residues. V was clipped by 5 bases and J by 3 bases, with 13 bases between them. The CDR3 DNA sequence: TGTGCCAGCAGTACCACTGAAGGTTACTATGGCTACACCTTC. The encoded protein is CASSTTEGYYGYTF.